The text below deals with one T cell receptor (beta chain). Its target is unknown. Averaging about 100 mL, one heparinised blood draw was given by each donor. Sorting produced populations that all topped 95% purity. The source of the sample is a study of beta chain features in type 1 diabetes. Study-level information: Healthy donors and patients showed comparable age, gender and cell yields. Findings of the study overall: Significant though moderate, a shortening of TCRB CDR3s appeared in all four CD4+ subsets of Type 1 diabetes patients. Since sequencing was performed on cDNA, cells with high TCR expression could be over-represented.

The sequenced template was cDNA made from the entire isolated RNA. The method was immunoSEQ multiplex PCR; TCRdb's version includes in-frame clones alone and lacks a portion of them. Among some 190,000 clones, 7.8% were seen once, and the ten largest hold around 0.9%. The source of this sequence is a woman aged 40-49 years with type 1 diabetes. Source material: central memory CD4+ T cells from blood.

CDR3 protein: CASSLTGIRGNQPQHF. CDR3 bases: TGTGCCAGCAGTTTGACAGGGATAAGGGGCAATCAGCCCCAGCATTTT. This chain uses TRBV6-5 with TRBJ1-5; 7 bases match TRBD1. The CDR3 extends over 16 amino acids. Trimming at V came to 4 bases and at J to 2 bases, leaving 8 bases not matched to a gene. Germline CDR1 and CDR2: MNHEY and SVGAGI.